The 23 T cell receptor beta chains below come from one sample, sequenced in a study of blood T cell repertoires in COVID-19. Profiling relied on immunoSEQ multiplex PCR, and the TCRdb table lists in-frame clones only, not all of them. Of 250,000 to 300,000 clones in the sample, about 89% were seen once. Input material: peripheral blood. These receptor sequences come from a woman between 25 and 40 years old with COVID-19, enrolled during active disease.

V gene TRBV7-7 combines with J gene TRBJ2-5; D is unresolved. The CDR3 totals 13 residues. Trimming pared 1 base from V and 4 bases from J, leaving 7 bases between. The germline V gene encodes CDR1 SSHAT and CDR2 FNYEAQ (reference sequence). CDR3 in DNA: TGTGCCAGCAGCTTAGATTCGGGAGAGACCCAGTACTTC. Translation gives CASSLDSGETQYF.

The chain recombines TRBV7-3 with TRBJ1-3, with D possibly matching TRBD1 (5 bases). This CDR3 is 15 amino acids long. V was shortened by 2 bases and J by 2 bases, with 10 bases between the two germline ends. Germline CDR1 SGHTA, CDR2 FQGTGA. CDR3 amino acids: CASSLGQGAGNTIYF. DNA for the CDR3: TGTGCCAGCAGCTTAGGCCAGGGTGCTGGAAACACCATATATTTT. Filled out from reference TRBV7-3 and TRBJ1-3, the complete variable domain reads GAGVSQTPSNKVTEKGKYVELRCDPISGHTALYWYRQSLGQGPEFLIYFQGTGAADDSGLPNDRFFAVRPEGSVSTLKIQRTERGDSAVYLCASSLGQGAGNTIYFGEGSWLTVV.

This clone appeared a single time. V usage is TRBV24-1 and J usage is TRBJ1-2; the match to TRBD1 covers 7 bases. J gave up 2 bases and V 2 bases, and 1 base lay outside the gene matches. Germline loops: CDR1 KGHDR, CDR2 SFDVKD. This CDR3 is built from 14 residues. CDR3 nucleotides: TGTGCCACCAGTGATTCGACAGGGAACTATGGCTACACCTTC. It codes for CATSDSTGNYGYTF.

The CDR3 loop reads CASSPINRVGTEAFF. CDR3 DNA sequence: TGTGCCAGCTCACCGATTAACAGGGTCGGGACTGAAGCTTTCTTT. The V call is TRBV18, the J call TRBJ1-1; TRBD1 might be the D (6 bases). Germline CDR1 reads KGHSH; CDR2 reads LQKENI. This CDR3 spans 15 amino acids. V was clipped by 3 bases and J by 5 bases, with 16 bases between them.

The chain is built from TRBV28 and TRBJ1-2; D unresolved. The length of the CDR3 is 12 residues. V lost 4 bases, J lost 8 bases, and 11 bases lay in between. Looked up from germline, CDR1 is MDHEN and CDR2 is SYDVKM. The CDR3 loop is CASSSTDSGYTF. CDR3 sequence (DNA): TGTGCCAGCAGTTCGACGGACTCGGGCTACACCTTC.

This sequence joins TRBV7-3 and TRBJ1-6, with 9 nucleotides matching TRBD1. The CDR3 is 14 residues long. CDR1 and CDR2 from the germline V gene are SGHTA and FQGTGA. Germline trimming cut 5 bases from V and 7 bases from J; bases unmatched to any gene: 3. The CDR3 region is CASSSTGGNSPLHF. CDR3 sequence (DNA): TGTGCCAGCAGCAGTACAGGGGGCAATTCACCCCTCCACTTT. The variable domain in full, completed from reference TRBV7-3 and TRBJ1-6, reads GAGVSQTPSNKVTEKGKYVELRCDPISGHTALYWYRQSLGQGPEFLIYFQGTGAADDSGLPNDRFFAVRPEGSVSTLKIQRTERGDSAVYLCASSSTGGNSPLHFGNGTRLTVT.

J is TRBJ2-4 and V is TRBV6-6; 8 nucleotides agree with TRBD1. The CDR3 covers 14 residues. Germline trimming cut 4 bases from V and 4 bases from J; bases unmatched to any gene: 3. Germline values: CDR1 MNHNY, CDR2 SVGAGI (reference sequence). This chain's CDR3 is CASSSGQGKNIQYF. In DNA form, the CDR3 reads TGTGCCAGCAGTTCCGGACAGGGAAAAAACATTCAGTACTTC.

The rearrangement joins TRBV27 to TRBJ2-1, with 7 positions matching TRBD1. Germline lookup yields CDR1 MNHEY and CDR2 SMNVEV (reference sequence). The CDR3 spans 14 residues. V dropped 0 bases and J dropped 15; count of bases not matched to a gene: 11. As DNA, the CDR3 is TGTGCCAGCAGTTTATCCGAGGGGCGACAGGGCGCGTTCTTC. This sequence encodes CASSLSEGRQGAFF.

The V gene is TRBV19, the J gene TRBJ2-1; 11 bases are a match to TRBD2. J was trimmed by 6 bases and V by 6 bases; bases with no gene match: 4. Germline CDR1 reads LNHDA; CDR2 reads SQIVND (reference sequence). CDR3 length equals 14 residues. CDR3 loop: CASSAGLAANEQFF. The CDR3 DNA reads TGTGCCAGTAGCGCGGGACTAGCGGCCAATGAGCAGTTCTTC.

The chain has TRBV5-4 and TRBJ2-3; a weak D match, TRBD2 (6 bases). CDR1 and CDR2 from the germline V gene are SGHNT and YYREEE (reference sequence). CDR3 length: 14 residues. With 0 bases removed from V and 6 bases from J, the gap between germline ends came to 11 bases. The CDR3 DNA is TGTGCCAGCAGCTTGGCACTAGCCGCCGATACGCAGTATTTT. This gives the protein CASSLALAADTQYF.

On this clone: This sample includes further DNA sequences coding for the same CDR3. The chain is built from TRBV2 and TRBJ1-1, with a tentative D call TRBD1 (6 bases). The V gene lost 8 bases and the J gene lost 0 bases, with 10 bases spanning the gap. The germline V gene has CDR1 SNHLY and CDR2 FYNNEI. The CDR3 is made up of 13 amino acids. CDR3 in DNA: TGTGCCAGCCGAGGACAGATGAACACTGAAGCTTTCTTT. It translates to CASRGQMNTEAFF.

The count of this clone is one. The chain links TRBV10-2 to TRBJ2-1, with 7 bases fitting TRBD2. The CDR3 is 12 amino acids. V shed 6 bases and J 7 bases; nucleotides not matched to a gene: 3. Per the germline V gene, CDR1 is WSHSY and CDR2 is SAAADI. The CDR3: CASSLGRNEQFF. For the CDR3, the DNA is TGCGCCAGCAGCCTCGGGAGGAATGAGCAGTTCTTC.

The J gene is TRBJ1-4, the V gene TRBV2; D is undetermined. V gave up 6 bases and J gave up 4 bases, with 9 bases separating them. Germline CDR1 reads SNHLY; CDR2 reads FYNNEI. This CDR3 has 13 amino acids. In nucleotides, the CDR3 is TGTGCCAGCAGGGGCCCCTTTAATGAAAAACTGTTTTTT. It codes for CASRGPFNEKLFF.

V is TRBV7-2 and J is TRBJ2-7; TRBD2 matches at 9 bases. Germline assignment: CDR1 SGHTA and CDR2 FQGNSA. The CDR3 consists of 15 residues. Trimming took 1 base from V and 6 from J; bases not matched to a gene: 7. CDR3 DNA sequence: TGTGCCAGCAGCTTAGGGGTAGCGGGAGTGGGCGAGCAGTACTTC. Encoded protein: CASSLGVAGVGEQYF.

The gene calls are TRBV19 and TRBJ2-7; 8 bases align to TRBD1. Trimming removed 7 bases from V and 2 bases from J; junction bases left unmatched: 7. Germline lookup yields CDR1 LNHDA and CDR2 SQIVND (reference sequence). The CDR3 extends over 14 amino acids. CDR3 nucleotide sequence: TGTGCCAGTACCCAAAGGACAGGGACCTACGAGCAGTACTTC. Amino acid sequence: CASTQRTGTYEQYF.

The chain is built from TRBV21-1 and TRBJ1-6. TRBV21-1 is an annotated pseudogene. CDR3 length: 14 amino acids. The CDR3 DNA reads as TGTGCCAGCACCGTTGGCTGGGAGTTGGCACCCCTCCACTTT. Translation gives CASTVGWELAPLHF.

The chain uses TRBV4-1 and TRBJ2-7; TRBD1 aligns across 9 bases. The germline CDR1 and CDR2 sequences are MGHRA and YSYEKL. Trimming at V came to 4 bases and at J to 6 bases, leaving 7 bases not matched to a gene. CDR3 size: 14 residues. DNA of the CDR3: TGCGCCAGCAGCCCCCGGACAGGGGAAGGCGAGCAGTACTTC. Its translation: CASSPRTGEGEQYF.

The rearrangement joins TRBV9 to TRBJ2-7; weak D call: TRBD2 (6 bases). The length of the CDR3 is 15 residues. V was trimmed by 0 bases and J by 1 base, leaving 11 bases between them. CDR1 and CDR2 (germline): SGDLS, YYNGEE. CDR3 region: CASSVEEGRSYEQYF. In nucleotides, the CDR3 is TGTGCCAGCAGCGTAGAGGAGGGGAGATCCTACGAGCAGTACTTC. Full variable domain (remainder filled in from reference TRBV9 and TRBJ2-7): DSGVTQTPKHLITATGQRVTLRCSPRSGDLSVYWYQQSLDQGLQFLIQYYNGEERAKGNILERFSAQQFPDLHSELNLSSLELGDSALYFCASSVEEGRSYEQYFGPGTRLTVT.

The chain combines TRBV6-6 with TRBJ1-4; D is perhaps TRBD1 (6 bases). The CDR3 has 14 residues. Germline V gives CDR1 MNHNY, CDR2 SVGAGI (reference sequence). V lost 3 bases, J lost 8 bases, and 13 bases lay in between. In nucleotides, the CDR3 is TGTGCCAGCAGTTATGGACAGAGCCGGGAAAAACTGTTTTTT. Protein: CASSYGQSREKLFF.

This clone was counted once. The J gene is TRBJ1-5, the V gene TRBV28; D unresolved. Germline V CDR1 and CDR2: MDHEN, SYDVKM. CDR3 length: 12 residues. The V gene lost 8 bases and the J gene lost 0 bases, with 5 bases spanning the gap. The CDR3 loop is CASHSSNQPQHF. CDR3 DNA sequence: TGTGCCAGCCACTCTAGCAATCAGCCCCAGCATTTT.

The rearrangement links TRBV2 to TRBJ1-2, with no clear D. The CDR3 consists of 13 residues. V lost 3 bases, J lost 4 bases, and 9 bases lay in between. The germline V gene encodes CDR1 SNHLY and CDR2 FYNNEI. The CDR3 nucleotides read TGTGCCAGCAGTGACAGGTCATTCTATGGCTACACCTTC. It encodes CASSDRSFYGYTF.

The rearrangement uses TRBV30 and TRBJ1-1; 9 bases align to TRBD1. The CDR3 covers 13 residues. V was clipped by 2 bases and J by 8 bases; unmatched bases: 6. The germline CDR1 and CDR2 sequences are GTSNPN and SVGIG (reference sequence). The CDR3 nucleotides read TGTGCCTGGAGTCCGGACAGGGGACAAGAAGCTTTCTTT. Translating it yields CAWSPDRGQEAFF.

This chain connects TRBV20-1 to TRBJ2-7; D possibly corresponds to TRBD2 (5 bases). CDR3 length: 15 residues. The germline gives CDR1 DFQATT, CDR2 SNEGSKA (reference sequence). The germline V and J ends were trimmed by 3 bases and 0 bases, with 15 bases remaining between them. This CDR3 is CSASWPGSGSYEQYF. The CDR3 nucleotides read TGCAGTGCTAGTTGGCCGGGAAGCGGCTCCTACGAGCAGTACTTC.